This T cell receptor beta chain is drawn from a study of T-cell reconstitution after alpha-beta-depleted transplantation in children. The authors prepared the TCRbeta library with unique molecular identifiers. From the PCR reads, TCRdb called clonotypes with MiXCR, one entry per CDR3 protein. The table includes about 640,000 distinct CDR3 sequences, approximately 16% detected once. This sequence originates from a human donor who donated a stem cell graft to a child with acute myeloid leukemia. The sequenced sample was PBMCs from the stem cell graft donor, obtained from the stem cell graft.

This chain's CDR3 is CAISGDSSYEQYF. In DNA form, the CDR3 reads TGTGCCATCAGTGGGGACAGCTCCTACGAGCAGTACTTC. V gene TRBV10-3 combines with J gene TRBJ2-7; TRBD1 matches at 7 bases. Trimming took 4 bases from V and 0 from J; bases not matched to a gene: 0. There are 13 residues in the CDR3. Germline loops: CDR1 ENHRY, CDR2 SYGVKD.